A single sample is the source of the 30 T cell receptor beta chains below, sequenced in a study of CD8+CD57+ T cells in acquired aplastic anemia. It was genomic DNA that served as the template for profiling TCR beta VDJ and CDR3. TCRdb redid the calling of the reads with MiXCR, one entry per CDR3 protein. The sample has 50,000 to 70,000 distinct CDR3 sequences, about 50% seen once. Material: sorted CD4+, CD8+, or CD8+CD57+ T cells (not recorded which) from PBMCs. All receptors come from a human donor in good health, serving as a control.

The gene calls are TRBV7-6 and TRBJ1-5; D unclear. CDR1 and CDR2 (germline): SGHVS, FNYEAQ. With 5 bases removed from V and 9 bases from J, the gap between germline ends came to 11 bases. The CDR3 runs to 12 residues. Written as DNA, the CDR3 is TGTGCCAGCAGCAACATTAGCGGGCCCCAGCATTTT. It specifies CASSNISGPQHF.

This sequence joins TRBV19 and TRBJ2-7; D may be TRBD1 (6 bases). CDR1 and CDR2 (germline): LNHDA, SQIVND (reference sequence). The CDR3 extends over 12 amino acids. V lost 8 bases, J lost 2 bases, and 10 bases lay in between. CDR3 sequence (DNA): TGTGCCAGTTCGAGGGGGACCTACGAGCAGTACTTC. It yields the protein CASSRGTYEQYF.

In its sample, this clonotype was seen once. The chain is built from TRBV29-1 and TRBJ1-1; TRBD1 might be the D (5 bases). Trimming took 6 bases from V and 2 from J, leaving 19 bases between them. The CDR3 has 15 amino acids. CDR1 SQVTM and CDR2 ANQGSEA come from the germline V gene. The DNA of the CDR3 is TGCAGCGTCCAACGGACGGGGCGGGTAAACACTGAAGCTTTCTTT. Translation: CSVQRTGRVNTEAFF.

J is TRBJ2-2 and V is TRBV5-1, with D possibly TRBD2 on 5 matching bases. This CDR3 has 12 residues. The germline V gene has CDR1 SGHRS and CDR2 YFSETQ. V gave up 5 bases and J gave up 6 bases, with 8 bases separating them. The CDR3 loop reads CASRWESGELFF. CDR3 nucleotides: TGCGCCAGCAGATGGGAGTCCGGGGAGCTGTTTTTT.

The rearrangement uses TRBV24-1 and TRBJ2-3; 7 nucleotides agree with TRBD2. The CDR3 length is 15 residues. V was pared by 4 bases and J by 4 bases, with 7 bases of the junction left unmatched. Germline values: CDR1 KGHDR, CDR2 SFDVKD. The CDR3 DNA sequence: TGTGCCACCAGTGACTGGGGGAGGGGTCCAGATACGCAGTATTTT. Protein: CATSDWGRGPDTQYF.

There are a few counts of this clonotype. The J gene is TRBJ2-1, the V gene TRBV10-3; D not certain. This CDR3 spans 11 amino acids. Trimming took 6 bases from V and 7 from J, leaving 7 bases between them. The germline gives CDR1 ENHRY, CDR2 SYGVKD. The CDR3 sequence is CAISLGNEQFF. The CDR3 DNA reads TGTGCCATCAGCCTTGGGAATGAGCAGTTCTTC.

This clonotype has a handful of counts. This chain joins TRBV20-1 and TRBJ1-5; 10 bases align to TRBD1. J gave up 6 bases and V 2 bases, and 7 bases lay outside the gene matches. This CDR3 contains 15 residues. Germline CDR1 reads DFQATT; CDR2 reads SNEGSKA (reference sequence). The CDR3 spells CSARRGQGIGQPQHF. As DNA, the CDR3 is TGCAGTGCTAGAAGGGGACAGGGGATCGGTCAGCCCCAGCATTTT.

J is TRBJ2-7 and V is TRBV10-3; D is perhaps TRBD1 or TRBD2 (6 bases each). V was trimmed by 3 bases and J by 0 bases, leaving 15 bases between them. The CDR3 is 16 amino acids. CDR1 and CDR2 (germline): ENHRY, SYGVKD. CDR3 amino acids: CAISDKGGSISYEQYF. For the CDR3, the DNA is TGTGCCATCAGTGATAAGGGGGGCAGCATCTCCTACGAGCAGTACTTC.

A word on this clonotype: In this CDR3 the conserved last residue, phenylalanine or tryptophan, is missing, so a read error is likely. No DNA is shown, since the ends of the CDR3 on it are uncertain; the CDR3 is the one TCRdb lists. The chain has TRBV19 and TRBJ1-4; TRBD1 was called by the table and not checked on the DNA. The CDR3 is 8 amino acids long, termini counted. Germline-derived CDR1 and CDR2 are LNHDA and SQIVND (reference sequence). This chain's CDR3 is CASSKGGG.

The gene calls are TRBV2 and TRBJ2-2; D not certain. CDR1 and CDR2 from the germline V gene are SNHLY and FYNNEI. V lost 4 bases, J lost 0 bases, and 9 bases lay in between. The CDR3 is made up of 15 amino acids. CDR3 bases: TGTGCCAGCAGTGGTACGACGGCGAACACCGGGGAGCTGTTTTTT. Protein: CASSGTTANTGELFF.

The chain is built from TRBV19 and TRBJ2-7; no definite D call. CDR1 and CDR2 (germline): LNHDA, SQIVND (reference sequence). The CDR3 is 13 amino acids. The V end lost 6 bases, the J end lost 3 bases, and 12 bases lay between the germline ends. The CDR3 sequence is CASSPGKGYEQYF. DNA for the CDR3: TGTGCCAGTAGCCCTGGCAAGGGCTACGAGCAGTACTTC. The whole variable domain, remainder taken from reference TRBV19 and TRBJ2-7, is DGGITQSPKYLFRKEGQNVTLSCEQNLNHDAMYWYRQDPGQGLRLIYYSQIVNDFQKGDIAEGYSVSREKKESFPLTVTSAQKNPTAFYLCASSPGKGYEQYFGPGTRLTVT.

CDR3 region: CASGFGGSTEAFYGYTF. CDR3 DNA: TGCGCCAGCGGCTTCGGGGGAAGCACTGAAGCTTTCTATGGCTACACCTTC. The rearrangement joins TRBV10-1 to TRBJ1-2, with a tentative D call TRBD1 (5 bases). CDR1 and CDR2 (germline): WNHNN, SYGVQD (reference sequence). V lost 8 bases and J lost 4, with 26 bases in between. This CDR3 is built from 17 residues.

Ten or more counts support this clonotype. The rearrangement links TRBV30 to TRBJ2-3; 10 nucleotides line up with TRBD2. The CDR3 covers 16 residues. After removal of 4 bases from V and 3 bases from J, the junction contained 10 bases not matched to a gene. Germline V gene sequence: CDR1 GTSNPN, CDR2 SVGIG (reference sequence). The CDR3 DNA follows: TGTGCCTGGACCATGCAACTAGCGGGAAAGACAGATACGCAGTATTTT. It specifies CAWTMQLAGKTDTQYF.

To note about this clonotype: A clone one base away is much larger, so this may be a read error. CDR3 amino acids: CASSISQVIAKNIQYF. The CDR3 DNA follows: TGTGCCAGTAGTATCAGCCAAGTTATAGCCAAAAACATTCAGTACTTC. The V call is TRBV19, the J call TRBJ2-4; no definite D call. The germline V gene encodes CDR1 LNHDA and CDR2 SQIVND (reference sequence). This CDR3 is 16 amino acids long. V was trimmed by 3 bases and J by 0 bases, leaving 12 bases between them.

The genes are TRBV7-2 and TRBJ2-1; 7 bases line up with TRBD2. CDR1 is SGHTA and CDR2 is FQGNSA in the germline V gene. The CDR3 covers 17 residues. J was trimmed by 4 bases and V by 0 bases; bases with no gene match: 9. The CDR3 region is CASSLAVGAGWYNEQFF. The CDR3 nucleotides read TGTGCCAGCAGCTTAGCAGTCGGAGCGGGGTGGTACAATGAGCAGTTCTTC. Using reference TRBV7-2 and TRBJ2-1 for the parts outside the CDR3, the full variable domain is GAGVSQSPSNKVTEKGKDVELRCDPISGHTALYWYRQSLGQGLEFLIYFQGNSAPDKSGLPSDRFSAERTGGSVSTLTIQRTQQEDSAVYLCASSLAVGAGWYNEQFFGPGTRLTVL.

This clonotype was counted at least ten times. In DNA form, the CDR3 reads TGTGCCAGCAGTGCCGAACAGGGTTACAATGAAAAACTGTTTTTT. This codes for CASSAEQGYNEKLFF. The chain is built from TRBV2 and TRBJ1-4, with D tentatively TRBD1 (6 bases). Germline lookup yields CDR1 SNHLY and CDR2 FYNNEI. Trimming took 4 bases from V and 5 from J, leaving 14 bases between them. This CDR3 region has 15 residues.

This clonotype has ten or more counts. The chain employs TRBV18 and TRBJ2-3; D might be TRBD2 (5 bases). V was pared by 5 bases and J by 2 bases, with 8 bases between. The germline CDR1 and CDR2 sequences are KGHSH and LQKENI. The CDR3 loop spans 13 amino acids. DNA for the CDR3: TGTGCCAGCTCAGGACTGCTCACAGATACGCAGTATTTT. Translation: CASSGLLTDTQYF.

The chain uses TRBV19 and TRBJ1-6; D is possibly TRBD1 (6 bases). V lost 1 base and J lost 10, with 14 bases in between. Germline V gene sequence: CDR1 LNHDA, CDR2 SQIVND (reference sequence). The CDR3 consists of 15 residues. CDR3 amino acids: CASSIVWAGESPLHF. CDR3 DNA: TGTGCCAGTAGTATAGTTTGGGCAGGGGAGTCACCCCTCCACTTT.

This chain connects TRBV4-3 to TRBJ2-7; D is perhaps TRBD1 (5 bases). Germline CDR1 LGHNA, CDR2 YSLEER. This CDR3 region has 14 residues. Trimming stripped 3 bases from V and 0 bases from J, with 9 bases between. DNA for the CDR3: TGCGCCAGCAGCCAGGGTCAGGGCTCCTACGAGCAGTACTTC. The encoded protein is CASSQGQGSYEQYF.

This clonotype has a count of ten or more. The rearrangement links TRBV18 to TRBJ2-7; 12 bases line up with TRBD2. Germline V gene lookup returns CDR1 KGHSH and CDR2 LQKENI. V gave up 3 bases and J gave up 3 bases; unmatched junction bases: 3. The CDR3 consists of 15 residues. As DNA, the CDR3 is TGTGCCAGCTCACCCGCACTAGCGGGAGGCTACGAGCAGTACTTC. It codes for CASSPALAGGYEQYF.

The chain couples TRBV6-2 or TRBV6-3 to TRBJ1-6, with 9 bases fitting TRBD1. Germline V gene sequence: CDR1 MNHEY, CDR2 SVGEGT. Trimming cost V 6 bases and J 1 base; bases outside gene matches: 7. The CDR3 totals 17 residues. This CDR3 is CASSLTGTGSYNSPLHF. The CDR3 bases are TGTGCCAGCAGCCTCACCGGGACAGGGTCCTATAATTCACCCCTCCACTTT.

The chain uses TRBV10-1 and TRBJ1-1; TRBD1 is a possible D gene (5 bases). Per the germline V gene, CDR1 is WNHNN and CDR2 is SYGVQD (reference sequence). The CDR3 extends over 14 amino acids. V was shortened by 4 bases and J by 6 bases, with 15 bases between the two germline ends. This chain's CDR3 is CASSAGQGIAEAFF. Written as DNA, the CDR3 is TGCGCCAGCAGTGCGGGGCAGGGAATCGCTGAAGCTTTCTTT.

Only a few counts were recorded for this clonotype. This chain uses TRBV10-2 with TRBJ2-2; no firm D call. V gave up 5 bases and J gave up 6 bases, with 4 bases separating them. Per the germline V gene, CDR1 is WSHSY and CDR2 is SAAADI. The length of the CDR3 is 11 residues. CDR3 bases: TGCGCCAGCAGTACCTCCGGGGAGCTGTTTTTT. Amino acids: CASSTSGELFF.

The chain uses TRBV2 and TRBJ2-1; D might be TRBD1 or TRBD2, each matching 5 bases. Deletions cut 6 bases from V and 7 bases from J, with 22 bases between. This CDR3 has 16 residues. Per the germline V gene, CDR1 is SNHLY and CDR2 is FYNNEI. The CDR3 loop is CASSPLLGDAPNEQFF. CDR3 nucleotide sequence: TGTGCCAGCAGCCCACTCTTGGGGGATGCCCCAAATGAGCAGTTCTTC.

The chain uses TRBV9 and TRBJ2-1; D is possibly TRBD1 or TRBD2 (6 bases each). Germline CDR1 SGDLS, CDR2 YYNGEE. Trimming pared 3 bases from V and 7 bases from J, leaving 14 bases between. The CDR3 sequence is 14 residues long. The CDR3 protein is CASSEGGGDNEQFF. The CDR3 DNA sequence: TGTGCCAGCAGCGAGGGGGGCGGAGATAATGAGCAGTTCTTC. Full variable domain (remainder filled in from reference TRBV9 and TRBJ2-1): DSGVTQTPKHLITATGQRVTLRCSPRSGDLSVYWYQQSLDQGLQFLIQYYNGEERAKGNILERFSAQQFPDLHSELNLSSLELGDSALYFCASSEGGGDNEQFFGPGTRLTVL.

The chain recombines TRBV5-1 with TRBJ2-1; TRBD2 matches 7 bases. Germline CDR1 is SGHRS and CDR2 is YFSETQ. Trimming at V came to 0 bases and at J to 7 bases, leaving 4 bases not matched to a gene. The CDR3 contains 14 residues. CDR3 protein: CASSLGGSANEQFF. The CDR3 coding sequence is TGCGCCAGCAGCTTGGGCGGGAGCGCGAATGAGCAGTTCTTC.

The chain is built from TRBV4-3 and TRBJ2-2, with D uncertain. Germline values: CDR1 LGHNA, CDR2 YSLEER. Between the trimmed V and J ends, which lost 4 bases and 1 base, there was a span of 10 bases. The CDR3 has 15 residues. CDR3 in amino acids: CASSLRILNTGELFF. In DNA form, the CDR3 reads TGCGCCAGCAGCCTTAGGATCTTGAACACCGGGGAGCTGTTTTTT.

The gene calls are TRBV25-1 and TRBJ2-1; TRBD1 matches at 10 bases. Germline lookup yields CDR1 MGHDK and CDR2 SYGVNS. This CDR3 has 14 residues. The ends lost 4 bases at V and 5 bases at J; junction bases unmatched: 2. DNA of the CDR3: TGTGCCAGCAGTGTCGGGACAGGGGACAATGAGCAGTTCTTC. It is translated as CASSVGTGDNEQFF.

This clonotype was seen ten or more times. The chain links TRBV7-9 to TRBJ1-5, with a possible D match to TRBD1 (5 bases). CDR1 and CDR2 (germline): SEHNR, FQNEAQ (reference sequence). This CDR3 is 16 amino acids long. Trimming removed 5 bases at V and 0 bases at J, with 14 bases between. CDR3 amino acids: CASSTGTRYSNQPQHF. CDR3 in DNA: TGTGCCAGCAGCACGGGGACGAGGTATAGCAATCAGCCCCAGCATTTT.

As regards this clonotype: A junction boundary mismatches the germline segment, possibly from a read error. The rearrangement links TRBV2 to TRBJ1-4; possibly TRBD1 for D (5 bases). The CDR3 runs to 14 residues. Per germline, CDR1 SNHLY and CDR2 FYNNEI. CDR3 in DNA: TGTGCCAGCAGTGAATTGACTCAGGGTGAAAAGCTGGTTTTT. This gives the protein CASSELTQGEKLVF.